This T cell receptor beta chain was sequenced in a study of cytomegalovirus exposure and HLA in healthy donors. Clones were read by immunoSEQ multiplex PCR, and TCRdb kept only the in-frame ones, dropping some. The profile shows hundreds of thousands of clones, approximately 90% of them singletons. Trimming took off 0 bases at V and 5 bases at J, with 11 bases between the two ends. CDR1 is SGHNT and CDR2 is YYREEE in the germline V gene (reference sequence). The CDR3 spans 14 residues. The V gene is TRBV5-4, the J gene TRBJ2-5; D is undetermined. The TCR comes from a woman younger than 30 in good health and CMV-seronegative. Source material: PBMCs. The CDR3 region is CASSLVLVEETQYF. The DNA for the CDR3 is TGTGCCAGCAGCTTGGTATTGGTTGAGGAGACCCAGTACTTC.